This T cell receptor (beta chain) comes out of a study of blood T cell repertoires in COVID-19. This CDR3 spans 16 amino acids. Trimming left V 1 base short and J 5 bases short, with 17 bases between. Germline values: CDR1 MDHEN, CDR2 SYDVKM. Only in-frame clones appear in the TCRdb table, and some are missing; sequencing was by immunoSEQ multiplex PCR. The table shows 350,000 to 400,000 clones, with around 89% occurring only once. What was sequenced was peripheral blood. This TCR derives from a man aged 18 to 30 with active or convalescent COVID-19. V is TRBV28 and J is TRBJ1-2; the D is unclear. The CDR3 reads CASSLSARGVWYGYTF. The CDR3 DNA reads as TGTGCCAGCAGTTTATCCGCCCGAGGAGTTTGGTATGGCTACACCTTC.